Each of the 9 T cell receptor beta chains below was sequenced from the same sample in a study of blood T cell repertoires in COVID-19. TCRdb keeps only in-frame clones here, not all; method: immunoSEQ multiplex PCR. The sample holds roughly 200,000 clones; approximately 80% are singletons and the top ten take 13%. The sequencing input was peripheral blood. All receptors come from a human donor in a cohort sampled during active COVID-19.

CDR3 region: CASSHGTGYAETQYF. Here the CDR3 DNA reads TGCGCCAGCAGTCACGGAACAGGGTATGCCGAGACCCAGTACTTC. V and J are TRBV5-1 and TRBJ2-5; D perhaps matches TRBD1 (6 bases). Germline V gene sequence: CDR1 SGHRS, CDR2 YFSETQ. The length of the CDR3 is 15 residues. With 5 bases removed from V and 5 bases from J, the gap between germline ends came to 19 bases.

The chain is built from TRBV6-5 and TRBJ1-5, with 9 bases lining up with TRBD1. This CDR3 contains 14 residues. Germline assignment: CDR1 MNHEY and CDR2 SVGAGI. Trimming took 6 bases from V and 6 from J; bases not matched to a gene: 6. The CDR3 nucleotides read TGTGCCAGCAGACCCGGGACAGGGATTCAGCCCCAGCATTTT. It codes for CASRPGTGIQPQHF.

The J gene is TRBJ2-7, the V gene TRBV5-1, with 11 positions matching TRBD2. Trimming took 4 bases from V and 3 from J; bases not matched to a gene: 6. The germline CDR1 and CDR2 sequences are SGHRS and YFSETQ. The CDR3 sequence is 15 residues long. CDR3 sequence reads: CASSSRLAGRYEQYF. The CDR3 DNA sequence: TGCGCCAGCAGCAGTCGACTAGCGGGGCGCTACGAGCAGTACTTC. Full variable domain (outside the CDR3, taken from reference TRBV5-1 and TRBJ2-7): KAGVTQTPRYLIKTRGQQVTLSCSPISGHRSVSWYQQTPGQGLQFLFEYFSETQRNKGNFPGRFSGRQFSNSRSEMNVSTLELGDSALYLCASSSRLAGRYEQYFGPGTRLTVT.

This clone was counted between two and nine times. The CDR3 DNA reads TGTGCCAGCAGTGCTAGCGGGAGGGCAGCAGATACGCAGTATTTT. Its translation: CASSASGRAADTQYF. V usage is TRBV6-6 and J usage is TRBJ2-3, with 12 bases identical to TRBD2. The germline gives CDR1 MNHNY, CDR2 SVGAGI (reference sequence). Losses at the gene ends were 5 bases for V and 4 bases for J; bases not matched to a gene: 4. This CDR3 has 15 residues.

This chain joins TRBV5-1 and TRBJ2-1, with 8 positions matching TRBD2. CDR1 SGHRS and CDR2 YFSETQ come from the germline V gene. The V and J ends lost 2 bases and 15 bases, in that order; junction bases with no gene match: 4. The CDR3 consists of 11 residues. CDR3 nucleotides: TGCGCCAGCAGCTTTAGCGGGATCTGGTTCTTC. It is translated as CASSFSGIWFF. The whole variable domain, filled in from reference TRBV5-1 and TRBJ2-1, reads KAGVTQTPRYLIKTRGQQVTLSCSPISGHRSVSWYQQTPGQGLQFLFEYFSETQRNKGNFPGRFSGRQFSNSRSEMNVSTLELGDSALYLCASSFSGIWFFGPGTRLTVL.

The V gene is TRBV7-2, the J gene TRBJ2-3; D ambiguous. This CDR3 has 14 residues. Deletions cut 2 bases from V and 1 base from J, with 7 bases between. The V gene's germline CDR1 is SGHTA and CDR2 FQGNSA. The CDR3 nucleotides are TGTGCCAGCAGCTTATCTCCGGGCACAGATACGCAGTATTTT. This translates into CASSLSPGTDTQYF.

In this sample, this clone turned up a few times. The chain links TRBV2 to TRBJ2-2; 8 bases line up with TRBD1. The CDR3 sequence is 15 residues long. With 8 bases clipped from V and 0 bases from J, the junction kept 5 bases outside the gene matches. The V gene's germline CDR1 is SNHLY and CDR2 FYNNEI. CDR3 nucleotides: TGTGCCAGCTTTGACAGGGGAACGAACACCGGGGAGCTGTTTTTT. Translation gives CASFDRGTNTGELFF.

The chain links TRBV7-6 to TRBJ1-2; the match to TRBD1 covers 9 bases. V lost 3 bases, J lost 5 bases, and 7 bases stayed unmatched. Germline CDR1 reads SGHVS; CDR2 reads FNYEAQ. This CDR3 contains 15 residues. DNA of the CDR3: TGTGCCAGCAGCTTTGGACAGGGGTCGGGGTATGGCTACACCTTC. As protein: CASSFGQGSGYGYTF.

The chain combines TRBV6-5 with TRBJ1-1, with a weak D call TRBD1 (5 bases). The CDR3 consists of 14 residues. Germline V lookup: CDR1 MNHEY, CDR2 SVGAGI. The V gene lost 6 bases and the J gene lost 5 bases, with 16 bases spanning the gap. CDR3 nucleotide sequence: TGTGCCAGCAGGGGGGACTGGCGGGGAACTGAAGCTTTCTTT. Its protein is CASRGDWRGTEAFF.